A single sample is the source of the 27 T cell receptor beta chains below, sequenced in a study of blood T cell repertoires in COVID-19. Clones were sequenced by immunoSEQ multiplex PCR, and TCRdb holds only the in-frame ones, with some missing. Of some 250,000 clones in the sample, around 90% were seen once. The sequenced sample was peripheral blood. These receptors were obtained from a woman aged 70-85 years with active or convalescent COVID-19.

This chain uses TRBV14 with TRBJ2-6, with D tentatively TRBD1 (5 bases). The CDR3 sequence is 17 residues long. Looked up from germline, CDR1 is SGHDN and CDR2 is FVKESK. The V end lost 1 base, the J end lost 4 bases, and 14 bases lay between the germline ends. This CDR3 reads CASSQGTPSRGANVLTF. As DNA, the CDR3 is TGTGCCAGCAGCCAAGGGACACCGTCTCGGGGGGCCAACGTCCTGACTTTC. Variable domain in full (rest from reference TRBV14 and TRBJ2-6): EAGVTQFPSHSVIEKGQTVTLRCDPISGHDNLYWYRRVMGKEIKFLLHFVKESKQDESGMPNNRFLAERTGGTYSTLKVQPAELEDSGVYFCASSQGTPSRGANVLTFGAGSRLTVL.

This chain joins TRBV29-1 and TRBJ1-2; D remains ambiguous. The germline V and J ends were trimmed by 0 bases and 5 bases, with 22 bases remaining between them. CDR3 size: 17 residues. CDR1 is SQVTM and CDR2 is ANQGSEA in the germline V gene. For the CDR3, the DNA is TGCAGCGTTGAAGAGCGGCAGGCGGAGGGTATGTGGTATGGCTACACCTTC. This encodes CSVEERQAEGMWYGYTF.

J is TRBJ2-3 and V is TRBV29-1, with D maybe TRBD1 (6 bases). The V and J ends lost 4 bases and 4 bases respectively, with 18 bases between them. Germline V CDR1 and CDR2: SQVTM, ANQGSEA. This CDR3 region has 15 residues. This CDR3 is CSVGPLGGASDTQYF. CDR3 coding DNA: TGCAGCGTTGGGCCTTTAGGGGGTGCGTCAGATACGCAGTATTTT.

CDR3 residues: CASSQGAGGNEQFF. The CDR3 DNA sequence: TGTGCCAGCAGCCAAGGGGCCGGGGGCAATGAGCAGTTCTTC. The gene calls are TRBV3-1 (or the pseudogene TRBV3-2) and TRBJ2-1, with D possibly TRBD2 on 6 matching bases. The ends were cut back, 1 base at V and 6 bases at J, with 10 bases in the middle. Germline values: CDR1 LGHDT, CDR2 YNNKEL (reference sequence). The CDR3 has 14 amino acids.

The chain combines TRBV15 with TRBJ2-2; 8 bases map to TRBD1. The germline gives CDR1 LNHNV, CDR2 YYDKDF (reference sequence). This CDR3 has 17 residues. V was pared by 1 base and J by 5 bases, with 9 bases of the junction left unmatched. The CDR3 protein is CATSRATGDRLTGELFF. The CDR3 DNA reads TGTGCCACCAGCAGAGCCACAGGGGACAGGTTGACCGGGGAGCTGTTTTTT.

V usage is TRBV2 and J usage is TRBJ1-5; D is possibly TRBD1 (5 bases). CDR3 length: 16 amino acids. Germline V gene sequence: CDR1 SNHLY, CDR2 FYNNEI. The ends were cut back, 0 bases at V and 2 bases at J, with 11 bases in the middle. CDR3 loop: CASSEARGGGNQPQHF. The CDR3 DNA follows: TGTGCCAGCAGTGAAGCTAGGGGCGGGGGCAATCAGCCCCAGCATTTT.

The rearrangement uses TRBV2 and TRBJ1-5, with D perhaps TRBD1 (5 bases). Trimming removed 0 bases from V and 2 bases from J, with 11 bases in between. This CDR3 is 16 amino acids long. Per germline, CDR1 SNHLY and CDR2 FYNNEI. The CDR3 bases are TGTGCCAGCAGTGAAGCGGGGGGACGGGGCAATCAGCCCCAGCATTTT. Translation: CASSEAGGRGNQPQHF.

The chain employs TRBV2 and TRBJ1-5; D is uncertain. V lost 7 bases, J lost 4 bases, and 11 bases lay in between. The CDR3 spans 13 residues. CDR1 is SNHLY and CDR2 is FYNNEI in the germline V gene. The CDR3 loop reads CASKSSPNQPQHF. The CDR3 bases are TGTGCCAGCAAGAGTAGTCCTAATCAGCCCCAGCATTTT.

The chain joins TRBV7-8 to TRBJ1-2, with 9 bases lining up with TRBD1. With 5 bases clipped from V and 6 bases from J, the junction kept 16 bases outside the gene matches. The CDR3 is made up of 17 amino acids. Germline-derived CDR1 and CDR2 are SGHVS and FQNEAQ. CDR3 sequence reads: CASSRSATGGRLDGYTF. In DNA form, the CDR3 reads TGTGCCAGCAGCCGTTCCGCGACAGGGGGTCGATTGGATGGCTACACCTTC.

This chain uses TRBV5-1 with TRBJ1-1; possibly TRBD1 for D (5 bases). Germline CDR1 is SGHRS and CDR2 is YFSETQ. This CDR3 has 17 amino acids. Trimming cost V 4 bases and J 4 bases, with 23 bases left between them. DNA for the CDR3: TGCGCCAGCAGCCCGAGGTACCGGGGCTTCGGGGGCACTGAAGCTTTCTTT. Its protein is CASSPRYRGFGGTEAFF.

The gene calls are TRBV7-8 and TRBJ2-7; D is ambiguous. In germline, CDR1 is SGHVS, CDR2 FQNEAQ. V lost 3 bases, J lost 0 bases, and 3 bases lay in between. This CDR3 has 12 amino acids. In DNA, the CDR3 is TGTGCCAGCAGCTTCAGCTCCTACGAGCAGTACTTC. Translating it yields CASSFSSYEQYF.

Here the CDR3 reads CASSYQGGGYTF. CDR3 nucleotide sequence: TGTGCCAGCAGCTACCAGGGTGGTGGCTACACCTTC. The chain is built from TRBV11-2 and TRBJ1-2; a possible D gene is TRBD1 (5 bases). This CDR3 contains 12 residues. Germline loops: CDR1 SGHAT, CDR2 FQNNGV. Between the trimmed V and J ends, which lost 4 bases and 7 bases, there was a span of 10 bases.

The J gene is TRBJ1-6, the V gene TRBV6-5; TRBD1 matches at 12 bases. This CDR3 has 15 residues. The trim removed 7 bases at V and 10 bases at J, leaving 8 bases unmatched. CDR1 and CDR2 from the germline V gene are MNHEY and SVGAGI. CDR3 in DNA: TGTGCCAGCACCAAGGGACAGGGGGCGGGATCACCCCTCCACTTT. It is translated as CASTKGQGAGSPLHF.

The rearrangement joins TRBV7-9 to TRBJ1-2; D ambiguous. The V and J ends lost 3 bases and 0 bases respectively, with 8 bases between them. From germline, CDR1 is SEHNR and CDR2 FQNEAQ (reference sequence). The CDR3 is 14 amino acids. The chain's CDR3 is CASSFTAANYGYTF. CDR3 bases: TGTGCCAGCAGCTTCACCGCAGCTAACTATGGCTACACCTTC.

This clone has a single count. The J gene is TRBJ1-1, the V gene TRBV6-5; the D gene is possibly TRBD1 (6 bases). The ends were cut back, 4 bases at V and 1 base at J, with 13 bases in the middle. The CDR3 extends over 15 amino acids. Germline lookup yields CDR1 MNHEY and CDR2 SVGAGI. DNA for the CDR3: TGTGCCAGCAGTTTCGTGGGACACACGAACACTGAAGCTTTCTTT. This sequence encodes CASSFVGHTNTEAFF.

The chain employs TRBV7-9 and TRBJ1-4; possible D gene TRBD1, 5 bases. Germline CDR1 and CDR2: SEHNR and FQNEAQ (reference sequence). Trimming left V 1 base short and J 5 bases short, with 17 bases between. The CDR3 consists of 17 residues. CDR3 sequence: CASSLESPLRGNEKLFF. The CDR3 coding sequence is TGTGCCAGCAGCTTAGAATCGCCACTACGGGGGAATGAAAAACTGTTTTTT.

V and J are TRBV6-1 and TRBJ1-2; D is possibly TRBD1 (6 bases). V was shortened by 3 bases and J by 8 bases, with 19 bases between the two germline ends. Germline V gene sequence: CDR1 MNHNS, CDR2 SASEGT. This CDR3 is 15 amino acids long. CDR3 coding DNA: TGTGCCAGCAGTGAGGGGGGGAGACACAGGGACGGCTACACCTTC. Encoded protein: CASSEGGRHRDGYTF.

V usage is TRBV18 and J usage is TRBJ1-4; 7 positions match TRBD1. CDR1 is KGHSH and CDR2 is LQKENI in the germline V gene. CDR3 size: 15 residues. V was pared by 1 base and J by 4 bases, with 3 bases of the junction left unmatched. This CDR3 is CASSPRRDSNEKLFF. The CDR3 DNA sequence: TGTGCCAGCTCACCACGGCGGGACAGTAATGAAAAACTGTTTTTT.

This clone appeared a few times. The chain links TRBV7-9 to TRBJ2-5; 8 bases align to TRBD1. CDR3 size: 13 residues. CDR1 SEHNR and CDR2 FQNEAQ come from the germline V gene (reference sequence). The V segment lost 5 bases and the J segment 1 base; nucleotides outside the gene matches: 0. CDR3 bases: TGTGCCAGCAGCACAGGGGGCCAAGAGACCCAGTACTTC. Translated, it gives CASSTGGQETQYF.

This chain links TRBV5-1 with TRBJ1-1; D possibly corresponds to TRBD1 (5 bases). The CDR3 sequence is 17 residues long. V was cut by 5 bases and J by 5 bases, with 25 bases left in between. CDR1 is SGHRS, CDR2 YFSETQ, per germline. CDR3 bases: TGCGCCAGCAGAAGTAAACAGGCGAGAGTTTCGAGGACTGAAGCTTTCTTT. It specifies CASRSKQARVSRTEAFF. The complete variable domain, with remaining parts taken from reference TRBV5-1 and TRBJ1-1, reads KAGVTQTPRYLIKTRGQQVTLSCSPISGHRSVSWYQQTPGQGLQFLFEYFSETQRNKGNFPGRFSGRQFSNSRSEMNVSTLELGDSALYLCASRSKQARVSRTEAFFGQGTRLTVV.

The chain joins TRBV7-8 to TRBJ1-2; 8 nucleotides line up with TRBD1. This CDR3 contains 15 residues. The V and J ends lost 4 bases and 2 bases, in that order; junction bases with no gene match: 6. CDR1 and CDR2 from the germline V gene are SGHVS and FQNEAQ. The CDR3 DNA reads TGTGCCAGCAGCTCGGGACAGGCTCCAAACTATGGCTACACCTTC. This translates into CASSSGQAPNYGYTF.

Here the CDR3 DNA reads TGTGCCAGCAGCCCAGGGGCCACCAGTAGGCAGTATTTT. This sequence encodes CASSPGATSRQYF. The chain employs TRBV11-3 and TRBJ2-3, with a possible D match to TRBD1 (6 bases). V lost 5 bases and J lost 11, with 17 bases in between. Germline loops: CDR1 SGHNT, CDR2 YENEEA. The CDR3 is made up of 13 amino acids. The full variable domain, with the rest looked up from reference TRBV11-3 and TRBJ2-3, is EAGVVQSPRYKIIEKKQPVAFWCNPISGHNTLYWYLQNLGQGPELLIRYENEEAVDDSQLPKDRFSAERLKGVDSTLKIQPAELGDSAVYLCASSPGATSRQYFGPGTRLTVL.

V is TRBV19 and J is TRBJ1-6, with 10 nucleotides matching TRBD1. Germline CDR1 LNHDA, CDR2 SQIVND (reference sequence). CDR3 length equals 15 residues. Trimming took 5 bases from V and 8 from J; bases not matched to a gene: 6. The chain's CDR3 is CASSPAGTGDSPLHF. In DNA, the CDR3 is TGTGCCAGTAGTCCGGCCGGGACAGGGGATTCACCCCTCCACTTT.

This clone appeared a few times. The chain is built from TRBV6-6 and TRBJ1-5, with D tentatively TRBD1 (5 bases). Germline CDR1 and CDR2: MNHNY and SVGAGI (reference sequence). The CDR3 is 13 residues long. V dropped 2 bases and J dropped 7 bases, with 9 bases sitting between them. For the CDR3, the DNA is TGTGCCAGCAGTTACGGAGGGGCCCAGCCCCAGCATTTT. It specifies CASSYGGAQPQHF.

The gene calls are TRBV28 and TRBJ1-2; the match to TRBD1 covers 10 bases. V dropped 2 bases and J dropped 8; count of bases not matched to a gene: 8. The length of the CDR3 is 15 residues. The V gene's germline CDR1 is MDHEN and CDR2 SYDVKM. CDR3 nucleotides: TGTGCCAGCAGTTTACCCACGGGACAGGGGATGGGCTACACCTTC. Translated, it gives CASSLPTGQGMGYTF.

CDR3 residues: CASSLGGGYEQYF. The CDR3 DNA reads as TGTGCCAGCAGTTTGGGCGGGGGCTACGAGCAGTACTTC. The chain links TRBV11-2 to TRBJ2-7; 7 bases are a match to TRBD2. The CDR3 runs 13 residues. Germline V lookup: CDR1 SGHAT, CDR2 FQNNGV. Unmatched junction bases numbered 5, after V lost 6 bases and J lost 3 bases.

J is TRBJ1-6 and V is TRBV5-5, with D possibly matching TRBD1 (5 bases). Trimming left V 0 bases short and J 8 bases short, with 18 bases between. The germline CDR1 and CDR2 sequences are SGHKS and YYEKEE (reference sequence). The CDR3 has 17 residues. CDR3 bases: TGTGCCAGCAGCTTGGCGGTTGGGGCGGGGTTGGATTCACCCCTCCACTTT. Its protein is CASSLAVGAGLDSPLHF.